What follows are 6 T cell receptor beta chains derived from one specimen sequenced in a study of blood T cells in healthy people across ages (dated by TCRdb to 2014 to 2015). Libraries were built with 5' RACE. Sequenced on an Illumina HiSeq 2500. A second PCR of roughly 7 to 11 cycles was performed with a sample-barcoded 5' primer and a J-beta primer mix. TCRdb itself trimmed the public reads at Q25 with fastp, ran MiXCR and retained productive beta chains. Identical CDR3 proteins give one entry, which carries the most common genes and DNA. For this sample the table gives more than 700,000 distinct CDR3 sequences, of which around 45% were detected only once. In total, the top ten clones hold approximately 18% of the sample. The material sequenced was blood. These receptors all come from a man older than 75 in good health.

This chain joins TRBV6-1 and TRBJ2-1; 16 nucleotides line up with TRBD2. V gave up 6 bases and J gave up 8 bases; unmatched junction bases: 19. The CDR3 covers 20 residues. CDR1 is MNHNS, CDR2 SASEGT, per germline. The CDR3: CASSRGTSGRAGENLHEQFF. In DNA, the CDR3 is TGTGCCAGCAGCCGCGGGACTAGCGGGAGGGCGGGGGAAAACTTGCATGAGCAGTTCTTC.

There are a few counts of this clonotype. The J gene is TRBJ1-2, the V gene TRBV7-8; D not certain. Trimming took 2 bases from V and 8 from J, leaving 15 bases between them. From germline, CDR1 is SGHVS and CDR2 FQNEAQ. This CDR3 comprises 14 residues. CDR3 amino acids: CASSLSSDEGGYTF. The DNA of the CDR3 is TGTGCCAGCAGCTTATCCTCGGACGAAGGAGGCTACACCTTC.

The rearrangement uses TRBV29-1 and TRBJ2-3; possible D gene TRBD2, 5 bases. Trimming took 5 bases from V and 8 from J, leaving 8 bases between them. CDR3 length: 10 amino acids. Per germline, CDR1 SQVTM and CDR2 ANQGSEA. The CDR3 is CSVSGGTQYF. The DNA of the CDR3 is TGCAGCGTTTCCGGAGGTACGCAGTATTTT.

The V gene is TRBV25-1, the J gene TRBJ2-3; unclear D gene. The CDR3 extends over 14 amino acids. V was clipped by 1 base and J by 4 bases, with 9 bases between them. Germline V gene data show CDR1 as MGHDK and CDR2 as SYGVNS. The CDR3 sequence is CASSESTGSDTQYF. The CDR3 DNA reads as TGTGCCAGCAGTGAATCTACTGGATCAGATACGCAGTATTTT.

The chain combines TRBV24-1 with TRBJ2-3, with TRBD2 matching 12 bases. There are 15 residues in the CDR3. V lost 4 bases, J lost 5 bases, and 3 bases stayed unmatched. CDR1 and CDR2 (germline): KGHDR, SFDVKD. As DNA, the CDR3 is TGTGCCACCAGTGACAGACTAGCGGGGGAAGATACGCAGTATTTT. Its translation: CATSDRLAGEDTQYF.

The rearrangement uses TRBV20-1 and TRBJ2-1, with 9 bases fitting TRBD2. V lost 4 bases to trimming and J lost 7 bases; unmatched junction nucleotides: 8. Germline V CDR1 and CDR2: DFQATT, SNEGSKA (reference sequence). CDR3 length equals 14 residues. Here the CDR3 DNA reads TGCAGTGCTAAGCGTAGCGGGAGTAGGAATGAGCAGTTCTTC. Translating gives CSAKRSGSRNEQFF.